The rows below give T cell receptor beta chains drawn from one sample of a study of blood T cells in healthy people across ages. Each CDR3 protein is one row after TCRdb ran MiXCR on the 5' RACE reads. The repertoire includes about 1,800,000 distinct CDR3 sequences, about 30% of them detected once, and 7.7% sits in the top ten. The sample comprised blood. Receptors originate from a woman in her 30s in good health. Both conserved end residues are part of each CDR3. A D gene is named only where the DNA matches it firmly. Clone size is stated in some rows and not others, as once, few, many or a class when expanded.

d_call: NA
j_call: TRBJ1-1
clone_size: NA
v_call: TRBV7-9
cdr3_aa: CSSSLDGDTEAFF
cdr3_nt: TGTTCCAGCAGCTTAGACGGAGACACTGAAGCTTTCTTT

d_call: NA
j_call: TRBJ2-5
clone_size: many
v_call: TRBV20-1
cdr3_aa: CSARMGGQETQYF
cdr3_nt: TGCAGTGCTCGGATGGGGGGACAAGAGACCCAGTACTTC

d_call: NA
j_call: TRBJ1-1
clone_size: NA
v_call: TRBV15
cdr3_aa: CATSRAPGGGAEAFF
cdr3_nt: TGTGCCACCAGCAGAGCCCCGGGGGGAGGCGCTGAAGCTTTCTTT

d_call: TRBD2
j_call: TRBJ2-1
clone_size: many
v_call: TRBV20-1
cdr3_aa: CSANNRLAAYNEQFF
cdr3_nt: TGCAGTGCTAATAATCGACTAGCGGCCTACAATGAGCAGTTCTTC

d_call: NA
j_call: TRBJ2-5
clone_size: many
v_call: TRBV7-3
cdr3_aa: CASSLKGAGRETQYF
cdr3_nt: TGTGCCAGCAGCTTAAAGGGGGCGGGGCGAGAGACCCAGTACTTC

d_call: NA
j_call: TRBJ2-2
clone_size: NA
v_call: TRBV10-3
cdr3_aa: CAISEDPGNTGELFF
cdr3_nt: TGTGCCATCAGTGAGGATCCGGGGAACACCGGGGAGCTGTTTTTT

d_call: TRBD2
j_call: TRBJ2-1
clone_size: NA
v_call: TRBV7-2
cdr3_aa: CASSQWRGAYNEQFF
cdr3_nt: TGTGCCAGCAGCCAGTGGCGGGGGGCGTACAATGAGCAGTTCTTC

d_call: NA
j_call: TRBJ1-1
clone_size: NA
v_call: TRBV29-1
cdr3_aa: CNAYGAEAFF
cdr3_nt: TGCAACGCTTACGGGGCTGAAGCTTTCTTT

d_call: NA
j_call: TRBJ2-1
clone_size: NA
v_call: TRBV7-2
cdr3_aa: CASSLGKTPPEQFF
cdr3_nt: TGTGCCAGCAGCTTAGGGAAGACGCCGCCTGAGCAGTTCTTC

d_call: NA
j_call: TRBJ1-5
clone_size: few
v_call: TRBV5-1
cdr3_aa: CASSLEGPGQPQHF
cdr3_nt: TGCGCCAGCAGCTTGGAGGGGCCGGGACAGCCCCAGCATTTT

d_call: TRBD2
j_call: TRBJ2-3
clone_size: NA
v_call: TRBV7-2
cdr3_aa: CASSLSGSFDTQYF
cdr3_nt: TGTGCCAGCAGCTTGAGCGGGAGTTTTGATACGCAGTATTTT

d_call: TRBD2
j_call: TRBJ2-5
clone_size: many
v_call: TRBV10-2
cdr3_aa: CASSRASGGQETQYF
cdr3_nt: TGCGCCAGCTCTCGAGCTAGCGGAGGGCAAGAGACCCAGTACTTC

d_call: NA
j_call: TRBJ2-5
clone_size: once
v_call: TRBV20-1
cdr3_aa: CGARDPYRGQETQYF
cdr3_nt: TGCGGTGCTAGAGACCCATACCGGGGACAAGAGACCCAGTACTTC

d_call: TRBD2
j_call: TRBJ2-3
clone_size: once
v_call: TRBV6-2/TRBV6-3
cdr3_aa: CASSSRTLGLAEVTDTQYF
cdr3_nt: TGTGCCAGCAGTTCGAGAACCTTGGGACTAGCGGAGGTTACAGATACGCAGTATTTT

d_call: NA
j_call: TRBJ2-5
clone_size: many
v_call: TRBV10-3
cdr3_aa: CAISVNGYQETQYF
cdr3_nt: TGTGCCATCAGTGTAAACGGCTACCAAGAGACCCAGTACTTC

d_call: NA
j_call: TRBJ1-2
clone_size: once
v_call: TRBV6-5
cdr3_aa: CASSYGRGALYTF
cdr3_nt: TGTGCCAGCAGTTACGGCCGGGGAGCGCTCTACACCTTC

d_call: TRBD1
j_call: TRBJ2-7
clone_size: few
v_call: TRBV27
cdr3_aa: CASSLYGTGEYEQYF
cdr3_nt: TGTGCCAGCAGTTTATATGGGACAGGGGAATACGAGCAGTACTTC

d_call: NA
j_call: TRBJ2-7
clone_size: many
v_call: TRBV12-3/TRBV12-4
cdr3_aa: CASSLTAGVDEQYF
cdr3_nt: TGTGCCAGCAGTTTGACAGCCGGGGTCGACGAGCAGTACTTC

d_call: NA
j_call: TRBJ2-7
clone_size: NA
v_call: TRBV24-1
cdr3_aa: CATSDVQDYEQYF
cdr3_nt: TGTGCCACCAGTGACGTACAGGACTACGAGCAGTACTTC

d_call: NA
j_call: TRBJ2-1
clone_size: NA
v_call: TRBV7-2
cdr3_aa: CASSLMWGSMENEQFF
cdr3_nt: TGTGCCAGCAGCTTAATGTGGGGCAGTATGGAGAATGAGCAGTTCTTC

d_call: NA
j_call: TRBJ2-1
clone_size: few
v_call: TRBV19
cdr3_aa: CASSMAGSYNEQFF
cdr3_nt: TGTGCCAGTAGTATGGCGGGCTCCTACAATGAGCAGTTCTTC

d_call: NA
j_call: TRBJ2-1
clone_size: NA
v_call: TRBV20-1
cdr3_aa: CSADSLDTNEQFF
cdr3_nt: TGCAGTGCTGACAGCTTGGACACCAATGAGCAGTTCTTC

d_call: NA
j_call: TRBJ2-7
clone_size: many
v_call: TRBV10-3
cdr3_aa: CAISESRGLRSYEQYF
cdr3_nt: TGTGCCATCAGTGAGTCGAGGGGACTTCGCTCCTACGAGCAGTACTTC

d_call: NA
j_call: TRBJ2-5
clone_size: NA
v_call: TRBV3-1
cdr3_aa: CASSHPTERQETQYF
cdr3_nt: TGTGCCAGCAGCCACCCGACAGAGAGACAAGAGACCCAGTACTTC

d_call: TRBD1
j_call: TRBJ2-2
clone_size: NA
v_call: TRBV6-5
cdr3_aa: CASNRGPTNTGELFF
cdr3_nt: TGTGCCAGCAACAGGGGCCCTACGAACACCGGGGAGCTGTTTTTT

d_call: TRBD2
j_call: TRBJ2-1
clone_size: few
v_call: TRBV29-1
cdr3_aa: CSPINLGTSGVYEQFF
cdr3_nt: TGCAGCCCTATTAACCTCGGGACTAGCGGGGTCTATGAGCAGTTCTTC

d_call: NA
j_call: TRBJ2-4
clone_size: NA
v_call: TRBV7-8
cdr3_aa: CASSPNFGPQNRNIQYF
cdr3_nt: TGTGCCAGCAGCCCGAATTTTGGACCTCAGAACCGGAACATTCAGTACTTC

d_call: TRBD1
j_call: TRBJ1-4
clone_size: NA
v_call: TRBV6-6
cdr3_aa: CASTHSGGKREKLFF
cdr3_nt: TGTGCCAGCACTCACTCAGGGGGGAAACGGGAAAAACTGTTTTTT

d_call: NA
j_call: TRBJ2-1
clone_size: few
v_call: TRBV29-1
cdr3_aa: CSSGKGPVMEQFF
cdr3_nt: TGCAGCTCCGGGAAGGGCCCCGTGATGGAGCAGTTCTTC

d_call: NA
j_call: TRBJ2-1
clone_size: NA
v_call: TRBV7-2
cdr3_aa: CASSFTPRHEQFF
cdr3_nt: TGTGCCAGCAGCTTCACTCCCAGGCATGAGCAGTTCTTC

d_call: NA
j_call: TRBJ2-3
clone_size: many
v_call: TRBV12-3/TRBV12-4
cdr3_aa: CASSSTDTDTQYF
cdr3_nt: TGTGCCAGCAGTTCGACGGACACAGATACGCAGTATTTT

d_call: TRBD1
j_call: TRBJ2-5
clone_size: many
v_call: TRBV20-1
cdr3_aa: CSAPDRGRGETQYF
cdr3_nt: TGCAGTGCCCCTGACAGGGGGCGTGGGGAGACCCAGTACTTC

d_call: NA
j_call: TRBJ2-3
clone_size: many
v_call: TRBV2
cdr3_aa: CASAGTPPTDTQYF
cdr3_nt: TGTGCCAGCGCCGGGACTCCACCCACAGATACGCAGTATTTT

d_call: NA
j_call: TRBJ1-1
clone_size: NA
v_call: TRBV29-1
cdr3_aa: CSVEIGGGTEAFF
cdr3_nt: TGCAGCGTTGAAATTGGGGGCGGCACTGAAGCTTTCTTT

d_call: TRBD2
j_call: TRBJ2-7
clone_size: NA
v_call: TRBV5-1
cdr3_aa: CASGLDPSGETYEQYF
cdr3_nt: TGCGCCAGCGGCTTGGATCCTAGCGGGGAGACCTACGAGCAGTACTTC

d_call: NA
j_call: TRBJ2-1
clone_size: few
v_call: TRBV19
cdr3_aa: CASSISQPNEQFF
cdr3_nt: TGTGCCAGTAGTATTTCGCAGCCCAATGAGCAGTTCTTC

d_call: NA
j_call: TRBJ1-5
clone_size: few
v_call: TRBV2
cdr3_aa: CASSILSGSNQPRHF
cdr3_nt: TGTGCCAGCAGTATACTTAGCGGCAGCAATCAGCCCCGGCATTTT

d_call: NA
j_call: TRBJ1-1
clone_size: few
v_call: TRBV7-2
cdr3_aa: CASSSQGSKVNTEAFF
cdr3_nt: TGTGCCAGCAGCTCGCAGGGGTCGAAAGTGAACACTGAAGCTTTCTTT

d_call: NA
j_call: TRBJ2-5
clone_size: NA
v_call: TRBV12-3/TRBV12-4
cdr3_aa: CASSLAPVQTQYF
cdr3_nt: TGTGCCAGCAGTTTAGCGCCCGTCCAGACCCAGTACTTC

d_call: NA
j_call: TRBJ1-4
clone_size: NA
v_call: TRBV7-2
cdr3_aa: CASSLRGRPNEKLFF
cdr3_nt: TGTGCCAGCAGCTTAAGGGGAAGGCCTAATGAAAAACTGTTTTTT

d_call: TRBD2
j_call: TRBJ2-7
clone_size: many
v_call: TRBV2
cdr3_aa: CASSGGLAGYEQYF
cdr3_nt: TGTGCCAGCAGTGGTGGACTAGCGGGGTATGAGCAGTACTTC

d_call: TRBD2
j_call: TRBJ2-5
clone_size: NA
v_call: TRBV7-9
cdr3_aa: CASSLSLAALGERYF
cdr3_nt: TGTGCCAGCAGCCTCTCACTAGCGGCCCTGGGCGAGCGGTACTTC

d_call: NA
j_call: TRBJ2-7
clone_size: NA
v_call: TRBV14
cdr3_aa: CASSLAGVREQYF
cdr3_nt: TGTGCCAGCAGCCTTGCAGGGGTGCGGGAGCAGTACTTC

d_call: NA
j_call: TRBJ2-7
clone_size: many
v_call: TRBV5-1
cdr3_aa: CASSSTGGSYEQYF
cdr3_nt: TGCGCCAGCAGCTCGACTGGTGGATCCTACGAGCAGTACTTC

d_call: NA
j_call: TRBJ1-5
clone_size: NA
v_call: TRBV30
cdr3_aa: CAWTSGGAQPQHF
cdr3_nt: TGTGCCTGGACCAGTGGCGGGGCTCAGCCCCAGCATTTT

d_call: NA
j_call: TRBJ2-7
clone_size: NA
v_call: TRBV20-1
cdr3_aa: CSARKADYEQYF
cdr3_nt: TGCAGTGCTAGGAAAGCGGACTACGAGCAGTACTTC

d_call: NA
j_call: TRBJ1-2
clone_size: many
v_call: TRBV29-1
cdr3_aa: CKGALRGYTF
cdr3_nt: TGCAAGGGAGCGTTGCGGGGCTACACCTTC

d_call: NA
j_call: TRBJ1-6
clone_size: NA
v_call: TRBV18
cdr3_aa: CASSPGATRDNSPLHF
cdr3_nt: TGTGCCAGCTCACCTGGCGCAACTCGGGATAATTCACCCCTCCACTTT

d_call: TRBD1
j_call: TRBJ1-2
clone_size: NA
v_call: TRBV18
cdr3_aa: CASSREGQGDYGYTF
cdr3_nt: TGTGCCAGCTCTCGGGAAGGACAGGGGGACTATGGCTACACCTTC

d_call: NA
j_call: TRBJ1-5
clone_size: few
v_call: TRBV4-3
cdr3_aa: CASSQERGNQPQHF
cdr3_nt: TGCGCCAGCAGCCAAGAGAGAGGAAATCAGCCCCAGCATTTT

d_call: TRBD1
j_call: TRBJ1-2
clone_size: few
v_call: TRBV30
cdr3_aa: CASRDRGIDGYTF
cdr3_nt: TGTGCCTCCCGGGACAGGGGGATTGATGGCTACACCTTC

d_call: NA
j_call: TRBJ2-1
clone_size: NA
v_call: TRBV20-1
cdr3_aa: CSAREARYLNEQFF
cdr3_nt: TGCAGTGCTAGAGAGGCCCGCTACCTCAATGAGCAGTTCTTC

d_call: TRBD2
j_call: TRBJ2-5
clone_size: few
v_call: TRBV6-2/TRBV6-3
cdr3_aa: CASSYPLSGGGRETQYF
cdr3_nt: TGTGCCAGCAGTTACCCCCTCTCTGGCGGGGGGAGGGAGACCCAGTACTTC

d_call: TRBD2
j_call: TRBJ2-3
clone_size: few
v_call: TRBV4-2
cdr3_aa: CASSQGTSGSRGDTQYF
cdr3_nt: TGTGCCAGCAGCCAAGGGACTAGCGGGAGTCGAGGAGATACGCAGTATTTT